This TCR beta chain is drawn from a study of kidney transplant recipient with SARS-CoV-2 infection. Each CDR3 protein is one row after TCRdb ran MiXCR on the reads. This table has 200,000 to 300,000 distinct CDR3 sequences, around 26% appearing once. With 7 bases removed from V and 4 bases from J, the gap between germline ends came to 23 bases. CDR3 length equals 16 residues. Many counts were recorded for this clonotype. The source material was a blood sample, sampled at baseline and on roughly day 110 from a kidney transplant recipient. The genes are TRBV5-3 and TRBJ1-2; D not certain. TRBV5-3 has ORF status, its function being uncertain. The TCR was taken from a male patient between 25 and 39 years old who had COVID-19 and was a kidney transplant recipient. The T cells may partly be graft donor cells. CDR3 sequence: CARANIVVRKTYGYTF. The CDR3 nucleotides read TGTGCCAGAGCTAACATAGTGGTGAGAAAGACCTATGGCTACACCTTC.